This T cell receptor (beta chain) was obtained from a study of T cell responses to AZD1222 COVID-19 vaccine. This CDR3 is 16 amino acids long. Trimming stripped 1 base from V and 2 bases from J, with 15 bases between. Per germline, CDR1 LGHNA and CDR2 YSLEER. This clone was observed a single time. Sequencing used immunoSEQ multiplex PCR; TCRdb keeps in-frame clones, though not all of them. The data hold hundreds of thousands of clones, with just over 90% observed a single time. The chain has TRBV4-3 and TRBJ2-7; a weak D match, TRBD2 (5 bases). The receptor comes from an adult in good health. Sequencing was performed on peripheral blood, taken on day 0 of MenACWY control vaccination. Here the CDR3 DNA reads TGCGCCAGCAGCCAAGCCTCTGGAGGAGCCACCTACGAGCAGTACTTC. Residues: CASSQASGGATYEQYF.